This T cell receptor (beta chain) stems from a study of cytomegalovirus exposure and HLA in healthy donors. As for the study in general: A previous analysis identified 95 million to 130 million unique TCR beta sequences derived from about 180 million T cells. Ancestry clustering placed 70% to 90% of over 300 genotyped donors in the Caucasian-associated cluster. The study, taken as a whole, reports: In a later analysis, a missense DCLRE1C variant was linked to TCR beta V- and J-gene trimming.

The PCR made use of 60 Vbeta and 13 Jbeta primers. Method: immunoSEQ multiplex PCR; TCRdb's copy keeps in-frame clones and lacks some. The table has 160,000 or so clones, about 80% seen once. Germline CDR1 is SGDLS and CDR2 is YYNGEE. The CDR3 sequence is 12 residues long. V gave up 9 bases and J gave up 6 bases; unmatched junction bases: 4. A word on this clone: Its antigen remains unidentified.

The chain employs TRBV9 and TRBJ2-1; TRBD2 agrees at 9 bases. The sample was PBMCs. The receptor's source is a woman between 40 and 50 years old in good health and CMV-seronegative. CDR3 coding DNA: TGTGCCACCCTAGCGGGGCGCAATGAGCAGTTCTTC. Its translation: CATLAGRNEQFF.